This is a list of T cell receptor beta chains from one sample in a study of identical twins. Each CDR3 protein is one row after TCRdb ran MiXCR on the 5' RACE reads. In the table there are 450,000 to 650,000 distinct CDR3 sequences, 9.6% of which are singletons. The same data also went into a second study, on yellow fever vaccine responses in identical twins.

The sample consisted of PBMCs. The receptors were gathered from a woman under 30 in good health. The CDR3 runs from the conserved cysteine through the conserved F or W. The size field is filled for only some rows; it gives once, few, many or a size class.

CDR3: CASSLSDDGELFF
J: TRBJ2-2
V: TRBV7-2
size: few

CDR3: CASSAGTHSNEQFF
J: TRBJ2-1
V: TRBV6-1
size: many

CDR3: CSARAGAGQPQHF
J: TRBJ1-5
V: TRBV20-1
size: -

CDR3: CASSLDRYGQYF
J: TRBJ2-7
V: TRBV7-9
size: -

CDR3: CASSYMLGEGELFF
J: TRBJ2-2
V: TRBV6-2/TRBV6-3
size: -

CDR3: CSVEDPTTSGREWENEQFF
J: TRBJ2-1
V: TRBV29-1
size: many

CDR3: CSARDRQGNQPQHF
J: TRBJ1-5
V: TRBV20-1
size: -

CDR3: CASSRQGSSQYF
J: TRBJ2-3
V: TRBV11-2
size: many

CDR3: CASSLGGLAGGPSEQFF
J: TRBJ2-1
V: TRBV5-6
size: few

CDR3: CASSQTGVYDTQYF
J: TRBJ2-3
V: TRBV3-1
size: -

CDR3: CSVDGLAVTDTQYF
J: TRBJ2-3
V: TRBV29-1
size: -

CDR3: CASSSHRVRLQNTEAFF
J: TRBJ1-1
V: TRBV12-3/TRBV12-4
size: many

CDR3: CASSPDVGTDTQYF
J: TRBJ2-3
V: TRBV5-1
size: many

CDR3: CASSQTSRADTQYF
J: TRBJ2-3
V: TRBV12-3/TRBV12-4
size: few

CDR3: CAIRQGTGELFF
J: TRBJ2-2
V: TRBV5-4
size: -

CDR3: CAWGRKGQETQYF
J: TRBJ2-5
V: TRBV30
size: -

CDR3: CASSPAEEGQPQHF
J: TRBJ1-5
V: TRBV18
size: -

CDR3: CASSLGASGSSVLEQYF
J: TRBJ2-7
V: TRBV5-1
size: -

CDR3: CASSLDIWASQETQYF
J: TRBJ2-5
V: TRBV7-2
size: few

CDR3: CASSHRVRPSYNEQFF
J: TRBJ2-1
V: TRBV14
size: few

CDR3: CASSVFNGTSGRTRSDTQYF
J: TRBJ2-3
V: TRBV9
size: -

CDR3: CASSKDLRRTGSYEQYF
J: TRBJ2-7
V: TRBV19
size: many

CDR3: CASSWQGTNEKLFF
J: TRBJ1-4
V: TRBV5-5
size: many

CDR3: CASTSRTATYEQYF
J: TRBJ2-7
V: TRBV7-9
size: few

CDR3: CSVLLPTGNSYNEQFF
J: TRBJ2-1
V: TRBV29-1
size: -

CDR3: CASSQAGPRGDYGYTF
J: TRBJ1-2
V: TRBV4-3
size: many

CDR3: CASSYSASGRPTGELFF
J: TRBJ2-2
V: TRBV6-5
size: -

CDR3: CASSLRDGMLDEQYF
J: TRBJ2-7
V: TRBV12-3/TRBV12-4
size: many

CDR3: CATSDRSGSYNEQFF
J: TRBJ2-1
V: TRBV24-1
size: many

CDR3: CATSDPRTSNQPQHF
J: TRBJ1-5
V: TRBV24-1
size: many

CDR3: CASSLEGTNSNQPQHF
J: TRBJ1-5
V: TRBV5-1
size: -

CDR3: CASSQLAGQETQYF
J: TRBJ2-5
V: TRBV14
size: many

CDR3: CASSSSGRGRNEQFF
J: TRBJ2-1
V: TRBV5-1
size: few

CDR3: CASRSPSDANTGELFF
J: TRBJ2-2
V: TRBV10-2
size: few

CDR3: CSATGTSGGEQYF
J: TRBJ2-7
V: TRBV20-1
size: few

CDR3: CASRPRTSGGETQYF
J: TRBJ2-5
V: TRBV2
size: -

CDR3: CASRKGVEQFF
J: TRBJ2-1
V: TRBV6-2/TRBV6-3
size: many

CDR3: CSASPGQGASDTQYF
J: TRBJ2-3
V: TRBV20-1
size: few

CDR3: CASKNSGNTGELFF
J: TRBJ2-2
V: TRBV28
size: many

CDR3: CASSRTTGELFF
J: TRBJ2-2
V: TRBV7-9
size: few

CDR3: CATGRGTNTGELFF
J: TRBJ2-2
V: TRBV25-1
size: many

CDR3: CATRTGNSGELFF
J: TRBJ2-2
V: TRBV14
size: -

CDR3: CASTTPGQGAGEQFF
J: TRBJ2-1
V: TRBV5-1
size: many

CDR3: CASSQGDGDEQFF
J: TRBJ2-1
V: TRBV4-2
size: few

CDR3: CATSRGGTGGYEQYF
J: TRBJ2-7
V: TRBV15
size: -

CDR3: CASSSPPRGTGELFF
J: TRBJ2-2
V: TRBV27
size: many

CDR3: CASSRSGREGETQYF
J: TRBJ2-5
V: TRBV5-6
size: few

CDR3: CASSPNLAYTEAFF
J: TRBJ1-1
V: TRBV27
size: many

CDR3: CASRVSTDTQYF
J: TRBJ2-3
V: TRBV6-6
size: -

CDR3: CAWRPRVMNTEAFF
J: TRBJ1-1
V: TRBV30
size: few

CDR3: CASSPQELSYEQYF
J: TRBJ2-7
V: TRBV6-1
size: -